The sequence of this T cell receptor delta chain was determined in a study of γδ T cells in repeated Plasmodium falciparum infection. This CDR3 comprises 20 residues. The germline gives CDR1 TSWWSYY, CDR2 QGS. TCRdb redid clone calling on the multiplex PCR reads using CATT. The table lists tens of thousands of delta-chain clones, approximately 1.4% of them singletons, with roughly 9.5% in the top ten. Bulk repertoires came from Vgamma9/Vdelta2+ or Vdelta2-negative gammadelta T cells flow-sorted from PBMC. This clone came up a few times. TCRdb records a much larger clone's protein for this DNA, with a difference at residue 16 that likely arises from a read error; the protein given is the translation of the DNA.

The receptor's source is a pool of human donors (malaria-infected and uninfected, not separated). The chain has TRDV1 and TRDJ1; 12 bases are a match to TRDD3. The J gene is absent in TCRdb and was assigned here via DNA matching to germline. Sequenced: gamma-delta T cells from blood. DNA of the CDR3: TGTGCTCTTGGGCCTATGTCTACTTACTGGGGGATACTGTTCACCAATAAACTCATCTTT. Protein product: CALGPMSTYWGILFTNKLIF.